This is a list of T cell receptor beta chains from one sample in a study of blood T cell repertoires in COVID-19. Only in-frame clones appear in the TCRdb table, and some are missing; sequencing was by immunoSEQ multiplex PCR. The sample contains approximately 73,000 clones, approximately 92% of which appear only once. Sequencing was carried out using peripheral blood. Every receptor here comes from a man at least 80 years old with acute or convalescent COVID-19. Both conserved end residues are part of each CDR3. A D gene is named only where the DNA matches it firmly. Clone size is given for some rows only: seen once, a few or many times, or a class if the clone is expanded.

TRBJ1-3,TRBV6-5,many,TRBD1,TGTGCCAGCAGGACAGGGGGTCTGGACACCATATATTTT,CASRTGGLDTIYF
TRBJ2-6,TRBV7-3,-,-,TGTGCCAGCAGCTTACAGGGAACCGGGGCCAACGTCCTGACTTTC,CASSLQGTGANVLTF
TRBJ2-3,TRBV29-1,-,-,TGCAGCGTTGAAAGAGCAGACAACCCCACAGATACGCAGTATTTT,CSVERADNPTDTQYF
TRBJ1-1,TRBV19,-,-,TGTGCCAGTAGTCGCAATGGTCAGCAGGAGAACACTGAAGCTTTCTTT,CASSRNGQQENTEAFF
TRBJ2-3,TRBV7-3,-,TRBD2,TGTGCCAGCAGCTATAGCGGGGGGGCCACAGATACGCAGTATTTT,CASSYSGGATDTQYF
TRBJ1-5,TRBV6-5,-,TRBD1,TGTGCCAGCACCCCCGGACAGGGGACTCAGCCCCAGCATTTT,CASTPGQGTQPQHF
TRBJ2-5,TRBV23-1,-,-,TGCGCCAGCAGTCTAATAGGTCTAGCCACTTCAAAAGAGACCCAGTACTTC,CASSLIGLATSKETQYF
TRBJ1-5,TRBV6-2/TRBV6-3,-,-,TGTGCCAGCAGTAATCCGGGATTAGGTCAGCCCCAGCATTTT,CASSNPGLGQPQHF
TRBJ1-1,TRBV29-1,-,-,TGCAGCGTTGCGCAGATGAACACTGAAGCTTTCTTT,CSVAQMNTEAFF
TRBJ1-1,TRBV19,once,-,TGTGCCAGTAGTATTGAAGGGGCGGTGGGCACTGAAGCTTTCTTT,CASSIEGAVGTEAFF
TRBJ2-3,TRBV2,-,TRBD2,TGTGCCAGCAGTCGGGGGGGCCTCGTGGGCACAGATACGCAGTATTTT,CASSRGGLVGTDTQYF
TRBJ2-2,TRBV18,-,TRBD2,TGTGCCAGCTCACCTCGACTAGCGGGAGGCCCAGGGCCGGGGACCGGGGAGCTGTTTTTT,CASSPRLAGGPGPGTGELFF
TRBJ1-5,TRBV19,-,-,TGTGCCAGTAGTCTCGGCGGCGGGGGCAGCAATCAGCCCCAGCATTTT,CASSLGGGGSNQPQHF
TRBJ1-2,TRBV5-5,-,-,TGTGCCAGCAGCTTGGGGGCCTCACGAGGGTATGGCTACACCTTC,CASSLGASRGYGYTF
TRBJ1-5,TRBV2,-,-,TGTGCCAGCACAGGGTTGGGCAATCAGCCCCAGCATTTT,CASTGLGNQPQHF
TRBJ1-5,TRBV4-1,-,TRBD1,TGCGCCAGCAGCGCGATCGGACAGGGGAACGATCAGCCCCAGCATTTT,CASSAIGQGNDQPQHF
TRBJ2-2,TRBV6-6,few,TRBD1,TGTGCCAGCAGACGCGGACAGGGAGGCAACACCGGGGAGCTGTTTTTT,CASRRGQGGNTGELFF
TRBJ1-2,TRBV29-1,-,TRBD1,TGCAGCGTGGGAGAAGGACAGGACTATGGCTACACCTTC,CSVGEGQDYGYTF
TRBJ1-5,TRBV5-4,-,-,TGTGCCAGCAGCTTCCGACGACAGGAGAATCAGCCCCAGCATTTT,CASSFRRQENQPQHF
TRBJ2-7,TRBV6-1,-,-,TGTGCCAGCAGTGAAGAGGACAAAGCCAGCGAGCAGTACTTC,CASSEEDKASEQYF
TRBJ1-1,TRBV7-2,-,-,TGTGCCAGCAGCCACGGCAGAGGGAACACTGAAGCTTTCTTT,CASSHGRGNTEAFF
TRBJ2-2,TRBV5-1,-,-,TGCGCCAGCAGCTCTTCGGTGAGCACCGGGGAGCTGTTTTTT,CASSSSVSTGELFF
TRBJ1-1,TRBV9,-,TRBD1,TGTGCCAGCAGCGTGCCAGGGGGCACTGAAGCTTTCTTT,CASSVPGGTEAFF
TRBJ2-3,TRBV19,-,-,TGTGCCAGTAGCCCCTGGACTGGCACAGATACGCAGTATTTT,CASSPWTGTDTQYF
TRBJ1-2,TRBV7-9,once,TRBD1,TGTGCCAGCAGCCGACAGGGGCTCTATGGCTACACCTTC,CASSRQGLYGYTF
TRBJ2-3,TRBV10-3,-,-,TGTGCCATCAGTGACGGGACTTTCACAGATACGCAGTATTTT,CAISDGTFTDTQYF
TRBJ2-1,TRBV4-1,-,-,TGCGCCAGCAGCCAAGATGGAGTAAGCTCCTACAATGAGCAGTTCTTC,CASSQDGVSSYNEQFF
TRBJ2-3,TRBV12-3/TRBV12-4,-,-,TGTGCCAGCTCTTCTGCTGACGGAGCGCAGTATTTT,CASSSADGAQYF
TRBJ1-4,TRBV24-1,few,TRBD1,TGTGCCACCAGTGATGTCCGGGACAGGGGAGGAAAACTGTTTTTT,CATSDVRDRGGKLFF
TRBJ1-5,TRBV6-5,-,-,TGTGCCAGCAGTCCCGACAGGACCCAGCATTTT,CASSPDRTQHF
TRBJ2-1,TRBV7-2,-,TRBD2,TGTGCCAGCAGCCCCCAAAGGCGACTAGCGGACTACAATGAGCAGTTCTTC,CASSPQRRLADYNEQFF
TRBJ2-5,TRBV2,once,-,TGTGCCAGCAGTGAATCTAGCACCCAAGAGACCCAGTACTTC,CASSESSTQETQYF
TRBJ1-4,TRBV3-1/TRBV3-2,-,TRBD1,TGTGCCAGCAGCCTGACAGGGACCGCAACTAATGAAAAACTGTTTTTT,CASSLTGTATNEKLFF
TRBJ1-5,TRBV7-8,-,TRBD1,TGTGCCAGCAGCTTTGGACAGGGAAATCAGCCCCAGCATTTT,CASSFGQGNQPQHF
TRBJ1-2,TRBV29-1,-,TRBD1,TGCAGCGGCCAGGGGGCGCAGGGCTACACCTTC,CSGQGAQGYTF
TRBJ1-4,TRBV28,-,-,TGTGCCAGCAGGACGGGGGGGACCACTAATGAAAAACTGTTTTTT,CASRTGGTTNEKLFF
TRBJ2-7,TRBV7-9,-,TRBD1,TGTGCCAGCAGCTTATTGACAGGGGCCTACGAGCAGTACTTC,CASSLLTGAYEQYF
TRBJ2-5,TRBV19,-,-,TGTGCCAGTAGTATGGGGGGAATCCCCCAAGAGACCCAGTACTTC,CASSMGGIPQETQYF
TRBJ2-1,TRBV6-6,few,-,TGTGCCAGCAGCATGGACACTTACAATGAGCAGTTCTTC,CASSMDTYNEQFF
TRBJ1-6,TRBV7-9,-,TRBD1,TGTGCCAGCAGCTTACGGGGGACAGGGGATTCACCCCTCCACTTT,CASSLRGTGDSPLHF
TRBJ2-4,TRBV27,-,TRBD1,TGTGCCAGCAGAAGGACAGGGGACCCCCGGAGGGCCAAAAACATTCAGTACTTC,CASRRTGDPRRAKNIQYF
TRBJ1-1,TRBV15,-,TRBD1,TGTGCCACCAGCGCCCGCACAGGGGACACTGAAGCTTTCTTT,CATSARTGDTEAFF
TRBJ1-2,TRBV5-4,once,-,TGTGCCAGCAGCTCGGACACCCCCTATGGCTACACCTTC,CASSSDTPYGYTF
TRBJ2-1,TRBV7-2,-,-,TGTGCCAGCAGCTTAGCGCGAGGGGGAACGCCCTCTCGCTCCTACAATGAGCAGTTCTTC,CASSLARGGTPSRSYNEQFF